This TCR beta chain was identified during a study of T cells in Graves' hyperthyroidism and ophthalmopathy. RNA transcripts yielded amplified TCR beta CDR3 regions. First-round RT-PCR with HTBI primers amplified the TCR CDR3 region. Using its own MiXCR run on the multiplex PCR reads, TCRdb lists one record per CDR3 protein. Here the sample spans more than 650,000 distinct CDR3 sequences, around 15% being singletons. The CDR3 consists of 18 residues. V dropped 0 bases and J dropped 4 bases, with 19 bases sitting between them. The germline V gene encodes CDR1 LGHNA and CDR2 YSLEER. This clonotype has just a few counts.

The receptor comes from a young woman with Graves' hyperthyroidism. The rearrangement joins TRBV4-3 to TRBJ2-1; D gene unclear. Sequenced sample: blood. In DNA, the CDR3 is TGCGCCAGCAGCCAAGAATCGCCAGCGCAGAGGTATTACAATGAGCAGTTCTTC. It codes for CASSQESPAQRYYNEQFF.